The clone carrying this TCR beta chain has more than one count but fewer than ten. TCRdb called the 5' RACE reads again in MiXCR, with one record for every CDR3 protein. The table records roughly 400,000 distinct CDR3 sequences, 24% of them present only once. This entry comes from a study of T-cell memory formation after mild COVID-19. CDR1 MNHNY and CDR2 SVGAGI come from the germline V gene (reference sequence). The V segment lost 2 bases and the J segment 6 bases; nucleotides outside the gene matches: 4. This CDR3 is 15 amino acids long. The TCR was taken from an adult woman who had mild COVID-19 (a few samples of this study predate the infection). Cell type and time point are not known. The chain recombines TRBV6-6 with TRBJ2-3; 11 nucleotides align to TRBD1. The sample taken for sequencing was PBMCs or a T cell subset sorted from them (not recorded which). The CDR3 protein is CASSYGTGGMDTQYF. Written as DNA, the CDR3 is TGTGCCAGCAGTTACGGGACAGGGGGAATGGATACGCAGTATTTT.